One and the same sample provided the 17 T cell receptor beta chains below, sequenced in a study of blood T cell repertoires in COVID-19. Here immunoSEQ multiplex PCR was the method, and the copy in TCRdb shows in-frame clones only, minus some. In the table there are 20,000 to 25,000 clones, 70% to 90% of which are singletons. The sequenced material came from peripheral blood. These receptor sequences come from a human donor in a cohort sampled during active COVID-19. The donor label of this sample is uncertain.

There are a few counts of this clone. The V gene is TRBV2, the J gene TRBJ2-7; TRBD1 aligns across 8 bases. The V gene's germline CDR1 is SNHLY and CDR2 FYNNEI. The CDR3 runs to 12 residues. The J segment lost 6 bases and the V segment lost 5 bases, leaving 3 bases of the junction unmatched. Written as DNA, the CDR3 is TGTGCCAGCAGTATGACAGGGGCCGAGCAGTACTTC. Encoded protein: CASSMTGAEQYF.

This chain links TRBV3-1 (or the pseudogene TRBV3-2) with TRBJ2-2; D is unresolved. The germline V and J ends were trimmed by 1 base and 7 bases, with 4 bases remaining between them. This CDR3 has 12 amino acids. Germline loops: CDR1 LGHDT, CDR2 YNNKEL (reference sequence). CDR3 DNA sequence: TGTGCCAGCAGCCAAGGAGTCGGGGAGCTGTTTTTT. It yields the protein CASSQGVGELFF.

In this sample, this clone turned up once. The CDR3 sequence: CASVAEGSGTLYNEQFF. CDR3 DNA: TGTGCCAGCGTTGCTGAGGGTAGCGGAACCCTTTACAATGAGCAGTTCTTC. J is TRBJ2-1 and V is TRBV11-2; possible D gene TRBD2, 6 bases. Trimming took off 8 bases at V and 4 bases at J, with 24 bases between the two ends. This CDR3 comprises 17 residues. Looked up from germline, CDR1 is SGHAT and CDR2 is FQNNGV.

The rearrangement joins TRBV30 to TRBJ2-7; 8 bases line up with TRBD2. The CDR3 runs 12 residues. The J segment lost 13 bases and the V segment lost 3 bases, leaving 11 bases of the junction unmatched. The V gene's germline CDR1 is GTSNPN and CDR2 SVGIG (reference sequence). The CDR3 reads CAWRVGSGMLYF. The CDR3 DNA is TGTGCCTGGAGGGTGGGTAGCGGGATGCTATACTTC.

The chain is built from TRBV3-1 (or the pseudogene TRBV3-2) and TRBJ2-5; TRBD1 aligns across 8 bases. The ends lost 4 bases at V and 4 bases at J; junction bases unmatched: 5. The CDR3 spans 14 residues. Per germline, CDR1 LGHDT and CDR2 YNNKEL (reference sequence). CDR3 in DNA: TGTGCCAGCAGCCCGACAGGGGTAGGAGAGACCCAGTACTTC. It specifies CASSPTGVGETQYF.

DNA of the CDR3: TGTGCCATCCTGGACAGGGTGTCGGGGGAGCAGTACTTC. Its protein is CAILDRVSGEQYF. The chain links TRBV27 to TRBJ2-7; 8 nucleotides agree with TRBD1. The V gene's germline CDR1 is MNHEY and CDR2 SMNVEV (reference sequence). Trimming at V came to 10 bases and at J to 7 bases, leaving 12 bases not matched to a gene. The CDR3 has 13 residues.

V and J are TRBV5-4 and TRBJ2-1, with TRBD2 identical over 13 bases. CDR1 is SGHNT, CDR2 YYREEE, per germline (reference sequence). Trimming at V came to 4 bases and at J to 6 bases, leaving 4 bases not matched to a gene. CDR3 length: 15 residues. DNA of the CDR3: TGTGCCAGCAGCCTAAGGACTAGCGGGAGCAATGAGCAGTTCTTC. Protein: CASSLRTSGSNEQFF.

The chain employs TRBV2 and TRBJ2-7; TRBD2 aligns across 14 bases. Germline V CDR1 and CDR2: SNHLY, FYNNEI. This CDR3 is built from 13 residues. V trimming: 9 bases; J trimming: 4 bases; junction bases outside the gene matches: 2. For the CDR3, the DNA is TGTGCCAGGGGGACTAGCGGGAGTTACGAGCAGTACTTC. This encodes CARGTSGSYEQYF.

The chain carries TRBV13 and TRBJ2-7; 11 bases fit TRBD2. CDR1 PRHDT and CDR2 FYEKMQ come from the germline V gene (reference sequence). The CDR3 totals 15 residues. V was pared by 0 bases and J by 2 bases, with 0 bases of the junction left unmatched. The CDR3 nucleotides are TGTGCCAGCAGCTTAGGTAGCGGGAGGGCCTACGAGCAGTACTTC. Its translation: CASSLGSGRAYEQYF.

This clone was seen once. The chain joins TRBV4-1 to TRBJ2-7; TRBD2 agrees at 11 bases. This CDR3 region has 16 residues. The junction had 5 bases not matched to a gene; V was cut back by 1 base and J by 3 bases. The germline V gene has CDR1 MGHRA and CDR2 YSYEKL. CDR3 protein: CASSQGGTSGNYEQYF. DNA for the CDR3: TGCGCCAGCAGCCAAGGGGGGACTAGCGGTAACTACGAGCAGTACTTC.

The DNA for the CDR3 is TGTGCCAGCAGCAAAAGAAGAGGGGGAGCCAAAAACATTCAGTACTTC. Translating gives CASSKRRGGAKNIQYF. The J gene is TRBJ2-4, the V gene TRBV21-1; the D call in the table, TRBD1, was not verified against the DNA. TRBV21-1 is labeled a pseudogene. The CDR3 is made up of 16 amino acids.

The chain joins TRBV5-1 to TRBJ1-2; D may be TRBD1 (6 bases). Trimming cost V 3 bases and J 2 bases, with 11 bases left between them. Germline CDR1 reads SGHRS; CDR2 reads YFSETQ. This CDR3 has 14 amino acids. The CDR3 bases are TGCGCCAGCAGCTGGGTTGGACAGAACTATGGCTACACCTTC. It translates to CASSWVGQNYGYTF.

The V gene is TRBV4-2, the J gene TRBJ2-1; 13 bases are a match to TRBD2. V lost 4 bases, J lost 7 bases, and 13 bases stayed unmatched. CDR1 and CDR2 from the germline V gene are LGHNA and YNFKEQ. The CDR3 length is 18 residues. The CDR3, as DNA: TGTGCCAGCAGCCCGCCGAAACTAGCGGGAGGGTTGAGAAATGAGCAGTTCTTC. Translated, it gives CASSPPKLAGGLRNEQFF.

The chain has TRBV9 and TRBJ1-1; D gene unclear. The CDR3 is 16 amino acids. Deletions cut 3 bases from V and 1 base from J, with 16 bases between. In germline, CDR1 is SGDLS, CDR2 YYNGEE. Written as DNA, the CDR3 is TGTGCCAGCAGCGCTCTGGGAGGGAATAGGAACACTGAAGCTTTCTTT. Translating it yields CASSALGGNRNTEAFF.

This chain uses TRBV15 with TRBJ1-5; D is possibly TRBD1 (5 bases). CDR3 length: 15 amino acids. Trimming pared 1 base from V and 2 bases from J, leaving 9 bases between. Germline V gives CDR1 LNHNV, CDR2 YYDKDF (reference sequence). The CDR3 reads CATSRGGAGNQPQHF. CDR3 sequence (DNA): TGTGCCACCAGCAGAGGCGGGGCTGGCAATCAGCCCCAGCATTTT.

This chain connects TRBV28 to TRBJ1-2; perhaps TRBD1 as D (6 bases). The CDR3 is made up of 15 amino acids. CDR1 and CDR2 from the germline V gene are MDHEN and SYDVKM. V dropped 5 bases and J dropped 7 bases, with 20 bases sitting between them. The CDR3 DNA sequence: TGTGCCAGCAGTCTGGACAGTAAGGGTGTCGGTGGCTACACCTTC. Protein product: CASSLDSKGVGGYTF.

The chain uses TRBV19 and TRBJ2-7; 9 bases agree with TRBD1. V was pared by 4 bases and J by 3 bases, with 10 bases of the junction left unmatched. Germline CDR1 is LNHDA and CDR2 is SQIVND (reference sequence). The CDR3 consists of 16 residues. This CDR3 reads CASSSGTGFRIYEQYF. The CDR3 DNA reads as TGTGCCAGTAGTAGCGGGACAGGGTTTAGGATCTACGAGCAGTACTTC.